A selection of T cell receptor beta chains follows, all from one sample in a study of blood T cell repertoires in COVID-19. Sequencing was performed with immunoSEQ multiplex PCR; in TCRdb, only in-frame clones are kept and a portion is missing. The sample lists more than 45,000 clones, 80% to 85% occurring once. Sequencing was carried out using peripheral blood. The receptors were gathered from a man at least 80 years old with COVID-19, enrolled during active disease. The CDR3 runs from the conserved cysteine through the conserved F or W. A D gene is named only where the DNA matches it firmly. Some rows mark clone size as missing; the rest say once, few, many or name a class of expanded clone.

v_gene,j_gene,abundance,d_gene,CDR3nt,CDR3aa
TRBV24-1,TRBJ2-3,NA,TRBD2,TGTGCCACCAGTGACCAAACAAAGCGGGAACTTACAGATACGCAGTATTTT,CATSDQTKRELTDTQYF
TRBV10-3,TRBJ1-2,few,NA,TGTGCCATCAACCCAGGGGAGGGTGGTGGGACCTATGGCTACACCTTC,CAINPGEGGGTYGYTF
TRBV4-1,TRBJ1-5,NA,TRBD1,TGCGCCAGCAGCGCGACGACAGGGGGACTCGGCAATCAGCCCCAGCATTTT,CASSATTGGLGNQPQHF
TRBV30,TRBJ2-2,NA,NA,TGTGCCTGGAGTTACGGGGTGGGAGAGCTGTTTTTT,CAWSYGVGELFF
TRBV28,TRBJ1-2,once,NA,TGTGCCGTCCAAGGGGTTTCTAACTATGGCTACACCTTC,CAVQGVSNYGYTF
TRBV7-2,TRBJ1-6,NA,TRBD1,TGTGCCAGCAGCCGCGGCGACAGGGGCCCTAATTCACCCCTCCACTTT,CASSRGDRGPNSPLHF
TRBV5-1,TRBJ1-4,NA,NA,TGCGCCAGCCGGGCGTGGGGGGCTAATGAAAAACTGTTTTTT,CASRAWGANEKLFF
TRBV5-6,TRBJ2-5,few,NA,TGTGCCAGCAGCCCCGGGGATTATGAGCGTCGATGGGAGACCCAGTACTTC,CASSPGDYERRWETQYF
TRBV7-3,TRBJ2-7,NA,TRBD1,TGTGCCAGCAGCCCCGGGACAGGGGCCTCCTACGAGCAGTACTTC,CASSPGTGASYEQYF
TRBV7-2,TRBJ2-7,NA,NA,TGTGCCAGCAGCTTAGCGCAGGGTGGGGACGAGCAGTACTTC,CASSLAQGGDEQYF
TRBV5-1,TRBJ1-3,NA,NA,TGCGCCAGCAGCTTGGCAGGGATAAGCTCTGGAAACACCATATATTTT,CASSLAGISSGNTIYF
TRBV5-1,TRBJ2-1,few,TRBD1,TGCGCCAGCAGCCAAGGGACAGCTTACAATGAGCAGTTCTTC,CASSQGTAYNEQFF
TRBV10-1,TRBJ2-3,NA,TRBD2,TGCGCCAGCAGTGACTCTAGCGGGGCAGATACGCAGTATTTT,CASSDSSGADTQYF
TRBV11-2,TRBJ2-1,NA,NA,TGTGCCAGCAGCTTAGACCCTGGGGACTCCGAGCAGTTCTTC,CASSLDPGDSEQFF
TRBV4-3,TRBJ2-1,once,TRBD1,TGCGCCAGCAGCCAAGAGTCCGACAGGGGGCGCTGGGGCTCCTACAATGAGCAGTTCTTC,CASSQESDRGRWGSYNEQFF
TRBV5-5,TRBJ1-2,NA,TRBD1,TGTGCCAGCAGGCGGACAGGTTATGGCTACACCTTC,CASRRTGYGYTF
TRBV20-1,TRBJ2-5,NA,TRBD2,TGCAGTGCTAGTCGGGGAGGGGAGACCCAGTACTTC,CSASRGGETQYF
TRBV7-2,TRBJ2-2,once,NA,TGTGCCAGCAGCTTAGCGCGGGTTGGTTACACCGGGGAGCTGTTTTTT,CASSLARVGYTGELFF
TRBV9,TRBJ1-4,NA,TRBD1,TGTGCCAGCAGCTTCCGGGACAGGGATAATGAAAAACTGTTTTTT,CASSFRDRDNEKLFF
TRBV24-1,TRBJ2-1,NA,TRBD1,TGTGCCACCAGTGAGGGGGGGACAGGGGGCGATGAGCAGTTCTTC,CATSEGGTGGDEQFF